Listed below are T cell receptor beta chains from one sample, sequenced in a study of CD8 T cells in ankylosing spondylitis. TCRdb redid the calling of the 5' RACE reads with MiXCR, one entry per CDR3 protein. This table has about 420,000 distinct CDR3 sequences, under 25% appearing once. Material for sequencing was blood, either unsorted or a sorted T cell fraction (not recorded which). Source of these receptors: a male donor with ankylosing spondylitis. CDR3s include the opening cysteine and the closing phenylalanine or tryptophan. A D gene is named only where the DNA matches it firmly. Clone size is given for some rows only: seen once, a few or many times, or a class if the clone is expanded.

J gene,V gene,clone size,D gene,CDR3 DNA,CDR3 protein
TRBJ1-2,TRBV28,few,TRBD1,TGTGCCAGCAGAGGACAGGGGACTAACTATGGCTACACCTTC,CASRGQGTNYGYTF
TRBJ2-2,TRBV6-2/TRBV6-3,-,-,TGTGCCAGCAAATCGGGACTCCTTAACACCGGGGAGCTGTTTTTT,CASKSGLLNTGELFF
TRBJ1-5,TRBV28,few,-,TGTGCCAGCAGTTTAGCGCTTCCAGGCAATCAGCCCCAGCATTTT,CASSLALPGNQPQHF
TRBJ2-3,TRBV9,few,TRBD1,TGTGCCAGCAGCGTGACAGGGAGTATAGGTACAGATACGCAGTATTTT,CASSVTGSIGTDTQYF
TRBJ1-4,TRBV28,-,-,TGTGCCAGCACTCAAAGGCGGCAGGGGTCCGAAAAACTGTTTTTT,CASTQRRQGSEKLFF
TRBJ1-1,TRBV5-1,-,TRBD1,TGCGCCAGCAGCCAAGGGACAGTCAGCACTGAAGCTTTCTTT,CASSQGTVSTEAFF
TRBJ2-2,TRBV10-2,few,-,TGCGCCAGCAGTGAGGTTTCCCTCAACACCGGGGAGCTGTTTTTT,CASSEVSLNTGELFF
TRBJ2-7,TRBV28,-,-,TGTGCCAGCAGTTCATTTTACGGACAGCGGAACGAGCAGTACTTC,CASSSFYGQRNEQYF
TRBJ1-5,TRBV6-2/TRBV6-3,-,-,TGTGCCAGCAGGCAAGCCGGGACACAAGATCAGCCCCAGCATTTT,CASRQAGTQDQPQHF
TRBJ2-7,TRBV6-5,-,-,TGTGCCAGCAGTTACCTGACAGGACTTCGCTACGAGCAGTACTTC,CASSYLTGLRYEQYF
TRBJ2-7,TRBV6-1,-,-,TGTGCCAGCAGAGGGGCCGTTACTTACGAGCAGTACTTC,CASRGAVTYEQYF
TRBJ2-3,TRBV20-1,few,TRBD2,TGCAGTGCTAGACAACCGGGACTAGTAGTTGCAGATACGCAGTATTTT,CSARQPGLVVADTQYF
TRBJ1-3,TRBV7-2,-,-,TGTGCCAGCAGCCCCACCGGAAACACCATATATTTT,CASSPTGNTIYF
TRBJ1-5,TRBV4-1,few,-,TGCGCCAGCAGCCCGCGGGCAGGGGTCAATCAGCCCCAGCATTTT,CASSPRAGVNQPQHF
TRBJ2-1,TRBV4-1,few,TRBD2,TGCGCCAGCAGCCAACCTAGCGGGAGTCCCTACAATGAGCAGTTCTTC,CASSQPSGSPYNEQFF
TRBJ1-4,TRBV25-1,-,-,TGTGCCAGCAGAGCAGCAGGGTGCGGAAGGGAAAAACTGTTTTTT,CASRAAGCGREKLFF
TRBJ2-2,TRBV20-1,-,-,TGCAGTGCCCTGAGGGACTCATACACCGGGGAGCTGTTTTTT,CSALRDSYTGELFF
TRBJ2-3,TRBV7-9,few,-,TGTGCCAGCAGCTTAGGGTACCCAGATACGCAGTATTTT,CASSLGYPDTQYF
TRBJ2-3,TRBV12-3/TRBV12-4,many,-,TGTGCCAGCAGATGGGGACATTACACAGATACGCAGTATTTT,CASRWGHYTDTQYF
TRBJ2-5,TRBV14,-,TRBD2,TGTGCCAGCAGCCAAGACAGCGGGAGATTCCAAGAGACCCAGTACTTC,CASSQDSGRFQETQYF
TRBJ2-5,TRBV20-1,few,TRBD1,TGCAGTGCTATGACAGGGGTTGAGGAGACCCAGTACTTC,CSAMTGVEETQYF
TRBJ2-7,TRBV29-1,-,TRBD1,TGCAGCGCCGGGACAGGCGTTACCTACGAGCAGTACTTC,CSAGTGVTYEQYF
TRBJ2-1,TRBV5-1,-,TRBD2,TGCGCCAGCAGTATGGGACTAGCGGGAATTAGCTACAATGAGCAGTTCTTC,CASSMGLAGISYNEQFF
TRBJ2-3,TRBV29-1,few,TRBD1,TGCAGCGCCGACAGGGTCCCAGATACGCAGTATTTT,CSADRVPDTQYF
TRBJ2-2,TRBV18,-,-,TGTGCCAGCTCACCCTTCGGAGGAGGTTTGACCGGGGAGCTGTTTTTT,CASSPFGGGLTGELFF
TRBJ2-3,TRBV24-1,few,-,TGTGCCACCAGTGACCCGACGGCAGCTTCAGATACGCAGTATTTT,CATSDPTAASDTQYF
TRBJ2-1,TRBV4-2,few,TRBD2,TGTGCCAGCAGGGCTAGCGGGATCTACAATGAGCAGTTCTTC,CASRASGIYNEQFF
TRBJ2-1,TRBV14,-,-,TGTGCCAGCGCTAGTTACCATGAGCAGTTCTTC,CASASYHEQFF
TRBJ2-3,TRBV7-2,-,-,TGTGCCAGCAGTCCTCAAGGGGGGATAGATACGCAGTATTTT,CASSPQGGIDTQYF
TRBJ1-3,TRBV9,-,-,TGTGCCAGCAGCGTAGTGGGCGATGGAAACACCATATATTTT,CASSVVGDGNTIYF
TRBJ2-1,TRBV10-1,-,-,TGCGCCAGCAGTGATGGTCCAGCGGAGAGCAATGAGCAGTTCTTC,CASSDGPAESNEQFF
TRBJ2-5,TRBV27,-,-,TGTGCCAGCAGTTTTCTAGGGAATGGTGAGACCCAGTACTTC,CASSFLGNGETQYF
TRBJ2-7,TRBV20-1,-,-,TGCAGTGCTATCGAGGGCGGATACTCCTACGAGCAGTACTTC,CSAIEGGYSYEQYF
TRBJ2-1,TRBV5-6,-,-,TGTGCCAGCAGCCTACCTCGTGCAATGGGCAATGAGCAGTTCTTC,CASSLPRAMGNEQFF
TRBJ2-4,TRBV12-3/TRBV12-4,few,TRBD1,TGTGCCAGCAGTATGCAGGTGGGACAGGGTTCCAAAAACATTCAGTACTTC,CASSMQVGQGSKNIQYF
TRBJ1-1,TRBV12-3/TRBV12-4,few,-,TGTGCCAGCAGTTTTGCCCACCTCGGCACTGAAGCTTTCTTT,CASSFAHLGTEAFF
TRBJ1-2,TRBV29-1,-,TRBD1,TGCAGCGTTGCTCCGGACAGGGGCTATGGCTACACCTTC,CSVAPDRGYGYTF
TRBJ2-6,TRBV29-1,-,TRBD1,TGCAGCGTTGATACAGGGGGCTCTGGGGCCAACGTCCTGACTTTC,CSVDTGGSGANVLTF
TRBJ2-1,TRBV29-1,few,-,TGCAGCGTTGTTGGCGGCAGGGCCTACAATGAGCAGTTCTTC,CSVVGGRAYNEQFF
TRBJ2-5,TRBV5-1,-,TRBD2,TGCGCCAGCAGCTTGATGGTAGCGGGAAGCCAAGAGACCCAGTACTTC,CASSLMVAGSQETQYF
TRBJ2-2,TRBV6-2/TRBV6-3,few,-,TGTGCCAGCAGTTACGTGACTAGTGGCACCGGGGAGCTGTTTTTT,CASSYVTSGTGELFF
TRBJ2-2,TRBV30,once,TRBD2,TGTGCCTGGAGTTCAGCGGGAGGCCCGGCCGGGGAGCTGTTTTTT,CAWSSAGGPAGELFF
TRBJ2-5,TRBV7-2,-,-,TGTGCCAGCAGCTTAGCGGGCAGGGGAGAAGAGACCCAGTACTTC,CASSLAGRGEETQYF
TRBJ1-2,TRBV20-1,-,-,TGCAGTGCCAATTACCGCCGGGGCAACTATGGCTACACCTTC,CSANYRRGNYGYTF
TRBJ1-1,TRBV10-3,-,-,TGTGCCATCAGTGACCAAGCTCCGACAGTGAACACTGAAGCTTTCTTT,CAISDQAPTVNTEAFF
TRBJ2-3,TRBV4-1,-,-,TGCGCCAGCAGCCATCAGACAGCTACTAGCACAGATACGCAGTATTTT,CASSHQTATSTDTQYF
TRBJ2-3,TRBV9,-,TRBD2,TGTGCCAGCAGCGTAGGGACTAGCGTGACTAGCACAGATACGCAGTATTTT,CASSVGTSVTSTDTQYF
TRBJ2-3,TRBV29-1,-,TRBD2,TGCAGCGTTGAGGGCCGGAGGCTAGCGGGGTCAACAGATACGCAGTATTTT,CSVEGRRLAGSTDTQYF
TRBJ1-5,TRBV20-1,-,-,TGCAGTGCTAGAGGCGGGGGGGCCAATCAGCCCCAGCATTTT,CSARGGGANQPQHF
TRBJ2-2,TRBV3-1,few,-,TGTGCCAGCAGCCAAGAGGTTGGAGGCACCGGGGAGCTGTTTTTT,CASSQEVGGTGELFF
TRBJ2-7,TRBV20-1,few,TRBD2,TGCAGTGCTACATCTAGCGGGACCAATTACGAGCAGTACTTC,CSATSSGTNYEQYF
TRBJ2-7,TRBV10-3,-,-,TGTGCCATCAGGCAGGATCGCTACGAGCAGTACTTC,CAIRQDRYEQYF
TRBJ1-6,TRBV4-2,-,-,TGTGCCAGCAGCCAAGTCAGTAATAATTCACCCCTCCACTTT,CASSQVSNNSPLHF
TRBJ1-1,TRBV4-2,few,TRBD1,TGTGCCAGCAGCCTACGGGACAGGGTCACTGAAGCTTTCTTT,CASSLRDRVTEAFF
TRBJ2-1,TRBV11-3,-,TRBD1,TGTGCCAGCAGCTTGACCGGGACAGGGGACAATGAGCAGTTCTTC,CASSLTGTGDNEQFF
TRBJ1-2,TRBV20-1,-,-,TGCAGTGCTAGAATATACAGAAACTATGGCTACACCTTC,CSARIYRNYGYTF
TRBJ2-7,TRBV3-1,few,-,TGTGCCAGCAGCCCCTTGGGGGATTCGGAGCAGTACTTC,CASSPLGDSEQYF
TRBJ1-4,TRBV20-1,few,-,TGCAGTGCTTCAAAGGGTTCAGGGATTGCAACTAATGAAAAACTGTTTTTT,CSASKGSGIATNEKLFF
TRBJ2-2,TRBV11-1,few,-,TGTGCCAGCAGCTTAGATTCAGGGACGAACACCGGGGAGCTGTTTTTT,CASSLDSGTNTGELFF
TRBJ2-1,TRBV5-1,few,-,TGCGCCAGCAGCTTGGAGGCTAGCGCTTCCTACAATGAGCAGTTCTTC,CASSLEASASYNEQFF